This T cell receptor (beta chain) came from a study of shared clonotypes between healthy human individuals. Findings and limits, study-wide: What limited the represented genetic and exposure-history diversity was the small number of donors.

Note on this clone: What it binds is unknown. Other nucleotide sequences in the sample specify the same CDR3.

CDR3 size: 14 residues. V shed 5 bases and J shed 2 bases, with 12 bases lying between them. Germline CDR1 MDHEN, CDR2 SYDVKM. TCRdb's copy holds only in-frame clones and misses some; the assay was immunoSEQ multiplex PCR. The sample lists a few million clones, more than 90% occurring once. The clonotype originates from a young man in good health. Sequencing was done on a sample of naive CD4+ T cells sorted from blood. As for subset: CD45RA+ positively selected. V gene TRBV28 combines with J gene TRBJ2-5; TRBD2 is a possible D gene (7 bases). The CDR3 bases are TGTGCCAGCAGTCCGGGGGGCTGGCAAGAGACCCAGTACTTC. Encoded protein: CASSPGGWQETQYF.